This T cell receptor (beta chain) was sequenced in a study of T cells after yellow fever vaccination. V gave up 4 bases and J gave up 0 bases, with 6 bases separating them. The CDR3 consists of 14 residues. Germline CDR1 is SEHNR and CDR2 is FQNEAQ (reference sequence). This clonotype was observed many times. Its specificity is unknown. TCRdb independently ran MiXCR on the 5' RACE reads; one entry per CDR3 protein. The repertoire holds around 590,000 distinct CDR3 sequences, with over 9% as singletons. Study findings and constraints: Most primary-vaccination clones reappeared after the booster (about 95% CD4, about 87% CD8). Although the secondary response was weaker, it peaked faster, at day 5 versus 15.

V gene TRBV7-9 combines with J gene TRBJ2-2; D remains unclear. The sample consisted of PBMCs, taken on the day of the yellow fever booster vaccination. The TCR sequence derives from a man younger than 45 who received the YFV17D yellow fever vaccine. The DNA of the CDR3 is TGTGCCAGCAGCTCGGACCCGAACACCGGGGAGCTGTTTTTT. Its translation is CASSSDPNTGELFF.